Shown below are 27 T cell receptor beta chains from a single sample sequenced in a study of cytomegalovirus exposure and HLA in healthy donors. Produced via immunoSEQ multiplex PCR; TCRdb's table is partial and in-frame only. This sample has approximately 210,000 clones, with around 86% found just once. The sequencing input was PBMCs. The receptors originated from a woman aged 18-30 years in good health and CMV-seronegative.

The chain combines TRBV10-3 with TRBJ1-1; TRBD1 might be the D (6 bases). Germline CDR1 is ENHRY and CDR2 is SYGVKD. Trimming stripped 9 bases from V and 2 bases from J, with 13 bases between. This CDR3 region has 13 residues. CDR3 DNA sequence: TGTGCCATACGGGGACATAGCAACACTGAAGCTTTCTTT. Residues: CAIRGHSNTEAFF.

V gene TRBV6-6 combines with J gene TRBJ1-5; D gene ambiguous. The germline V gene has CDR1 MNHNY and CDR2 SVGAGI (reference sequence). The CDR3 runs 13 residues. V was cut by 5 bases and J by 4 bases, with 9 bases left in between. Written as DNA, the CDR3 is TGTGCCAGCAGTCTGACTGGGAATCAGCCCCAGCATTTT. Amino acid sequence: CASSLTGNQPQHF.

The chain is built from TRBV11-3 and TRBJ2-2; 11 bases agree with TRBD2. The CDR3 spans 16 residues. After removal of 5 bases from V and 6 bases from J, the junction contained 8 bases not matched to a gene. The germline V gene encodes CDR1 SGHNT and CDR2 YENEEA. In DNA form, the CDR3 reads TGTGCCAGCAGCCTCACTAGCGGGAGTTTCCCCGGGGAGCTGTTTTTT. As protein: CASSLTSGSFPGELFF.

The rearrangement joins TRBV5-1 to TRBJ1-6; 9 bases line up with TRBD1. CDR1 and CDR2 from the germline V gene are SGHRS and YFSETQ. J was trimmed by 6 bases and V by 2 bases; bases with no gene match: 9. The CDR3 totals 17 residues. CDR3 region: CASSLHPPGQGNSPLHF. In DNA, the CDR3 is TGCGCCAGCAGCTTACACCCCCCGGGACAGGGTAATTCACCCCTCCACTTT. The variable domain in full, completed from reference TRBV5-1 and TRBJ1-6, reads KAGVTQTPRYLIKTRGQQVTLSCSPISGHRSVSWYQQTPGQGLQFLFEYFSETQRNKGNFPGRFSGRQFSNSRSEMNVSTLELGDSALYLCASSLHPPGQGNSPLHFGNGTRLTVT.

The V gene is TRBV5-1, the J gene TRBJ1-5; 7 bases line up with TRBD1. The junction had 7 bases not matched to a gene; V was cut back by 0 bases and J by 7 bases. In germline, CDR1 is SGHRS, CDR2 YFSETQ. The CDR3 spans 15 residues. CDR3 DNA: TGCGCCAGCAGCTTGGGCAGGGGGGTGGGACAGCCCCAGCATTTT. Encoded protein: CASSLGRGVGQPQHF.

V and J are TRBV7-2 and TRBJ2-7, with 7 bases fitting TRBD1. CDR1 SGHTA and CDR2 FQGNSA come from the germline V gene. With 6 bases clipped from V and 2 bases from J, the junction kept 4 bases outside the gene matches. This CDR3 comprises 13 residues. The CDR3 DNA is TGTGCCAGCAGAGGACAGGCAACCTACGAGCAGTACTTC. Translating gives CASRGQATYEQYF.

The chain links TRBV6-5 to TRBJ2-1; 8 nucleotides align to TRBD2. The CDR3 is 16 residues long. Germline lookup yields CDR1 MNHEY and CDR2 SVGAGI. Trimming removed 0 bases from V and 6 bases from J; junction bases left unmatched: 7. As DNA, the CDR3 is TGTGCCAGCAGTTACTCGGGACTAGAAGACGGCAATGAGCAGTTCTTC. Its translation: CASSYSGLEDGNEQFF.

V gene TRBV28 combines with J gene TRBJ2-1; D call uncertain. The germline CDR1 and CDR2 sequences are MDHEN and SYDVKM. V was pared by 3 bases and J by 4 bases, with 4 bases between. CDR3 length equals 12 residues. CDR3 sequence (DNA): TGTGCCAGCAGTTTGAGGTACAATGAGCAGTTCTTC. This codes for CASSLRYNEQFF.

For the CDR3, the DNA is TGCAGCGTTGAGGGTCGGGCTAACTATGGCTACACCTTC. Translation gives CSVEGRANYGYTF. The chain combines TRBV29-1 with TRBJ1-2; D gene ambiguous. This CDR3 spans 13 amino acids. V was shortened by 3 bases and J by 0 bases, with 8 bases between the two germline ends. CDR1 and CDR2 (germline): SQVTM, ANQGSEA.

The chain joins TRBV4-1 to TRBJ1-3; D gene unclear. Germline V CDR1 and CDR2: MGHRA, YSYEKL. The CDR3 consists of 18 residues. The V end lost 1 base, the J end lost 0 bases, and 16 bases lay between the germline ends. DNA for the CDR3: TGCGCCAGCAGCCAAGGGTATAGAATAGAATCCTCTGGAAACACCATATATTTT. As protein: CASSQGYRIESSGNTIYF.

J is TRBJ2-1 and V is TRBV6-5; 9 bases align to TRBD1. The CDR3 has 16 amino acids. V shed 2 bases and J 2 bases; nucleotides not matched to a gene: 4. Germline V gene sequence: CDR1 MNHEY, CDR2 SVGAGI. The CDR3 nucleotides are TGTGCCAGCAGTTACAAAGGACAGGGGACCTACAATGAGCAGTTCTTC. Amino acid sequence: CASSYKGQGTYNEQFF.

The rearrangement joins TRBV9 to TRBJ1-2; D is unclear. The CDR3 spans 16 residues. Germline CDR1 SGDLS, CDR2 YYNGEE. Trimming pared 3 bases from V and 0 bases from J, leaving 15 bases between. Here the CDR3 reads CASSAFDVRTNYGYTF. In DNA form, the CDR3 reads TGTGCCAGCAGCGCCTTCGATGTCAGGACTAACTATGGCTACACCTTC.

The V call is TRBV5-6, the J call TRBJ2-1, with D maybe TRBD2 (6 bases). The V gene lost 0 bases and the J gene lost 4 bases, with 8 bases spanning the gap. The CDR3 is made up of 14 amino acids. The germline CDR1 and CDR2 sequences are SGHDT and YYEEEE. In DNA, the CDR3 is TGTGCCAGCAGCTTGGGTGGGAGGTACAATGAGCAGTTCTTC. This encodes CASSLGGRYNEQFF.

This sequence joins TRBV2 and TRBJ2-4, with D possibly TRBD2 on 5 matching bases. The germline V gene encodes CDR1 SNHLY and CDR2 FYNNEI. The CDR3 contains 15 residues. Trimming shortened V by 2 bases and J by 0 bases, and 8 bases separated the two germline ends. The CDR3 DNA is TGTGCCAGCAGTGAACAGCGGCCAGCCAAAAACATTCAGTACTTC. Encoded protein: CASSEQRPAKNIQYF.

This chain links TRBV6-4 with TRBJ2-1; no reliable D call. Between the trimmed V and J ends, which lost 2 bases and 9 bases, there was a span of 11 bases. The CDR3 has 13 amino acids. In germline, CDR1 is MRHNA, CDR2 SNTAGT. The CDR3 DNA reads TGTGCCAGCAGTGACCGCGGCCGGAGTGAGCAGTTCTTC. It specifies CASSDRGRSEQFF.

The rearrangement uses TRBV25-1 and TRBJ2-2, with TRBD2 matching 8 bases. This CDR3 has 17 amino acids. The junction had 5 bases not matched to a gene; V was cut back by 1 base and J by 1 base. The germline V gene has CDR1 MGHDK and CDR2 SYGVNS. CDR3 amino acids: CASSEWGGRRNTGELFF. CDR3 nucleotides: TGTGCCAGCAGTGAATGGGGCGGGAGGAGGAACACCGGGGAGCTGTTTTTT.

This CDR3 reads CASTPHLGGEGTQYF. The CDR3 coding sequence is TGTGCCAGCACCCCTCACCTGGGGGGGGAGGGTACGCAGTATTTT. This chain connects TRBV7-2 to TRBJ2-3, with 7 bases that match TRBD2. Germline assignment: CDR1 SGHTA and CDR2 FQGNSA. The J segment lost 8 bases and the V segment lost 7 bases, leaving 15 bases of the junction unmatched. The CDR3 is 15 amino acids.

The rearrangement links TRBV10-3 to TRBJ2-1; TRBD2 is a possible D gene (6 bases). V lost 0 bases, J lost 5 bases, and 11 bases lay in between. CDR3 size: 15 residues. Germline CDR1 and CDR2: ENHRY and SYGVKD. CDR3 in DNA: TGTGCCATCAGTGAGTCGGGAGGCGGTAACAATGAGCAGTTCTTC. Translating gives CAISESGGGNNEQFF.

The rearrangement uses TRBV7-6 and TRBJ2-7, with D possibly being TRBD1 (7 bases). From germline, CDR1 is SGHVS and CDR2 FNYEAQ. This CDR3 region has 15 residues. Trimming left V 4 bases short and J 2 bases short, with 15 bases between. CDR3 in DNA: TGTGCCAGCAGCTCATCGCGGGACAGCGCCTACGAGCAGTACTTC. Translating it yields CASSSSRDSAYEQYF.

The chain employs TRBV7-6 and TRBJ2-3; 8 bases are a match to TRBD2. The CDR3 contains 15 residues. Germline V gene sequence: CDR1 SGHVS, CDR2 FNYEAQ. Trimming at V came to 4 bases and at J to 1 base, leaving 4 bases not matched to a gene. CDR3 protein: CASSWSSGGTDTQYF. As DNA, the CDR3 is TGTGCCAGCAGCTGGAGTAGCGGGGGCACAGATACGCAGTATTTT.

This clone was seen a few times. The gene calls are TRBV11-2 and TRBJ1-3; the D is unclear. Trimming cost V 5 bases and J 2 bases, with 13 bases left between them. The CDR3 extends over 15 amino acids. Germline CDR1 is SGHAT and CDR2 is FQNNGV. CDR3 DNA sequence: TGTGCCAGCAGCCGCAACGATAACACTGGAAACACCATATATTTT. Protein sequence: CASSRNDNTGNTIYF. The variable domain in full, with the rest retrieved from reference TRBV11-2 and TRBJ1-3, is EAGVAQSPRYKIIEKRQSVAFWCNPISGHATLYWYQQILGQGPKLLIQFQNNGVVDDSQLPKDRFSAERLKGVDSTLKIQPAKLEDSAVYLCASSRNDNTGNTIYFGEGSWLTVV.

The rearrangement uses TRBV7-2 and TRBJ2-4, with 11 bases identical to TRBD2. Germline CDR1 SGHTA, CDR2 FQGNSA. Trimming removed 5 bases from V and 6 bases from J; junction bases left unmatched: 6. The CDR3 covers 15 residues. The CDR3 loop is CASSELAGVVNIQYF. The CDR3 nucleotides are TGTGCCAGCAGCGAACTAGCGGGAGTCGTAAACATTCAGTACTTC. The whole variable domain, filled in from reference TRBV7-2 and TRBJ2-4, reads GAGVSQSPSNKVTEKGKDVELRCDPISGHTALYWYRQSLGQGLEFLIYFQGNSAPDKSGLPSDRFSAERTGGSVSTLTIQRTQQEDSAVYLCASSELAGVVNIQYFGAGTRLSVL.

Only one count was recorded for this clone. V gene TRBV7-9 combines with J gene TRBJ1-2; 7 nucleotides line up with TRBD1. The trim removed 4 bases at V and 4 bases at J, leaving 3 bases unmatched. The CDR3 length is 13 residues. Per germline, CDR1 SEHNR and CDR2 FQNEAQ (reference sequence). CDR3 loop: CASSSGTAYGYTF. The CDR3 DNA reads TGTGCCAGCAGCTCCGGGACAGCCTATGGCTACACCTTC.

This sequence joins TRBV19 and TRBJ2-3, with 8 bases lining up with TRBD2. The germline V gene has CDR1 LNHDA and CDR2 SQIVND (reference sequence). CDR3 size: 17 residues. The J segment lost 0 bases and the V segment lost 6 bases, leaving 11 bases of the junction unmatched. The CDR3 DNA follows: TGTGCCAGTAGGTCTAGGAGCGGGGGAACTAGCACAGATACGCAGTATTTT. Its protein is CASRSRSGGTSTDTQYF.

This CDR3 is CSAHARLSSYNEQFF. The CDR3 DNA follows: TGCAGCGCCCATGCACGGTTGAGCTCCTACAATGAGCAGTTCTTC. This chain uses TRBV29-1 with TRBJ2-1; no reliable D call. Germline V gene lookup returns CDR1 SQVTM and CDR2 ANQGSEA. The CDR3 covers 15 residues. V shed 7 bases and J shed 0 bases, with 16 bases lying between them.

This chain links TRBV19 with TRBJ1-2, with a tentative D call TRBD1 (6 bases). Germline V gene sequence: CDR1 LNHDA, CDR2 SQIVND (reference sequence). The CDR3 totals 15 residues. Trimming stripped 5 bases from V and 2 bases from J, with 15 bases between. CDR3 in amino acids: CASSREDRFNYGYTF. Written as DNA, the CDR3 is TGTGCCAGTAGTCGAGAAGACAGGTTCAACTATGGCTACACCTTC. Full variable domain (rest looked up from reference TRBV19 and TRBJ1-2): DGGITQSPKYLFRKEGQNVTLSCEQNLNHDAMYWYRQDPGQGLRLIYYSQIVNDFQKGDIAEGYSVSREKKESFPLTVTSAQKNPTAFYLCASSREDRFNYGYTFGSGTRLTVV.

This chain joins TRBV6-1 and TRBJ1-5, with D maybe TRBD1 (5 bases). The CDR3 spans 14 residues. CDR1 and CDR2 (germline): MNHNS, SASEGT. V lost 2 bases to trimming and J lost 7 bases, with 12 bases between them. CDR3 region: CASSESGRGQPQHF. CDR3 nucleotide sequence: TGTGCCAGCAGTGAATCGGGTAGGGGCCAGCCCCAGCATTTT.